This record concerns one TCR beta chain sequence. Its target is unknown. A clone one base away is much larger, so this may be a read error. The authors incorporated unique molecular identifiers into the TCR beta cDNA libraries. T cells numbering about 0.85 to 10 million yielded roughly 0.5 million cDNA molecules. One entry per CDR3 protein results from TCRdb running MiXCR on the PCR reads. There are hundreds of thousands of distinct CDR3 sequences in the sample; 53% occur only once, and about 4.8% lies in the top ten. This record comes from a study of post-analysis software for immune sequencing data. For the study at large: Relapsing-remitting, secondary progressive and progressive-relapsing forms made up the multiple sclerosis disease courses.

Germline V gives CDR1 MNHEY, CDR2 SVGEGT. The CDR3 is 10 amino acids. Trimming stripped 6 bases from V and 3 bases from J, with 3 bases between. Study outcomes and limitations: Five or six TRBV segments, TRBV5-6, TRBV5-1 and TRBV20-1 among them, were found more frequent in patients than controls.

What was sequenced was blood. This clonotype was sampled from a girl aged 10-17 years with multiple sclerosis. The genes are TRBV6-2 or TRBV6-3 and TRBJ2-7, with D uncertain. CDR3 sequence reads: CASRHYEQYF. The CDR3, as DNA: TGTGCCAGCAGGCACTACGAGCAGTACTTC.